The 4 T cell receptor beta chains listed next were all sequenced from one sample in a study of identifying expanded T cells in peripheral blood. Clones were read by immunoSEQ multiplex PCR, and TCRdb kept only the in-frame ones, dropping some. Of under 130,000 clones listed, roughly 91% were seen once; the top ten hold about 17%. The sample was blood. The receptor set was obtained from a person aged 18-70 years in good health.

The rearrangement uses TRBV2 and TRBJ1-1, with D maybe TRBD1 (5 bases). V lost 3 bases, J lost 11 bases, and 13 bases lay in between. The CDR3 loop spans 12 amino acids. The germline V gene encodes CDR1 SNHLY and CDR2 FYNNEI. The DNA for the CDR3 is TGTGCCAGCAGTGAGTTAAGGACACGGGCTTTCTTT. It is translated as CASSELRTRAFF.

This clone was observed once. The chain employs TRBV7-2 and TRBJ1-1; D remains unclear. The V end was cut by 7 bases, the J end by 4 bases, with 10 bases between. CDR3 length: 12 residues. Germline CDR1 SGHTA, CDR2 FQGNSA. The CDR3 bases are TGTGCCAGCACCCTAATTGGCACTGAAGCTTTCTTT. Its translation is CASTLIGTEAFF.

The rearrangement links TRBV6-5 to TRBJ1-2; maybe TRBD1 (5 bases). Germline CDR1 reads MNHEY; CDR2 reads SVGAGI. V lost 6 bases and J lost 2, with 10 bases in between. There are 13 residues in the CDR3. CDR3 bases: TGTGCCAGCAGGGCAGGGCGCAACTATGGCTACACCTTC. As protein: CASRAGRNYGYTF.

The chain joins TRBV11-2 to TRBJ1-2; D might be TRBD1 (5 bases). Germline V lookup: CDR1 SGHAT, CDR2 FQNNGV. This CDR3 is 12 amino acids long. With 11 bases removed from V and 8 bases from J, the gap between germline ends came to 18 bases. CDR3 region: CAAPGVRGGYTF. The CDR3 DNA sequence: TGTGCCGCTCCCGGGGTCCGGGGCGGCTACACCTTC. Using reference TRBV11-2 and TRBJ1-2 for the parts outside the CDR3, the full variable domain is EAGVAQSPRYKIIEKRQSVAFWCNPISGHATLYWYQQILGQGPKLLIQFQNNGVVDDSQLPKDRFSAERLKGVDSTLKIQPAKLEDSAVYLCAAPGVRGGYTFGSGTRLTVV.